Below are 4 T cell receptor beta chains sequenced from a single sample in a study of T cells in Graves' hyperthyroidism and ophthalmopathy (dated by TCRdb to about 2019). The library was produced with multiplex PCR. Sequencing relied on an Illumina HiSeq 2000. The TCR beta CDR3 regions were amplified from the RNA transcripts. The first round of RT-PCR for the TCR CDR3 was performed with the HTBI primer set and the Qiagen OneStep RT-PCR kit. In TCRdb, the public reads were trimmed at Q25 with fastp and aligned with MiXCR, with productive beta chains retained. Rows are combined by CDR3 protein, so each entry shows the most common genes and DNA. Counted in this sample were approximately 500,000 distinct CDR3 sequences; 46% of them appeared once. The ten largest clones add up to around 7.7% of the sample. The sequenced sample consisted of peripheral blood or thyroid tissue (not recorded which). These receptors came from a woman aged 18-29 years with Graves' hyperthyroidism.

This clonotype was picked up one time. A much larger clone differs by one base, so this may be a read error. V gene TRBV2 combines with J gene TRBJ1-6; no definite D call. The CDR3 has 14 amino acids. Trimming removed 6 bases at V and 0 bases at J, with 6 bases between. Germline CDR1 SNHLY, CDR2 FYNNEI. In DNA form, the CDR3 reads TGTGCCAGCAGGTTTGGCTCCTATAATTCACCCCTCCACTTT. As protein: CASRFGSYNSPLHF. The variable domain in full, completed from reference TRBV2 and TRBJ1-6, reads EPEVTQTPSHQVTQMGQEVILRCVPISNHLYFYWYRQILGQKVEFLVSFYNNEISEKSEIFDDQFSVERPDGSNFTLKIRSTKLEDSAMYFCASRFGSYNSPLHFGNGTRLTVT.

J is TRBJ1-2 and V is TRBV7-9; 11 bases fit TRBD1. The germline V gene encodes CDR1 SEHNR and CDR2 FQNEAQ (reference sequence). CDR3 length: 14 amino acids. The ends lost 5 bases at V and 6 bases at J; junction bases unmatched: 5. CDR3 loop: CASSIGQGADGYTF. The CDR3 DNA reads TGTGCCAGCAGCATAGGACAGGGGGCCGATGGCTACACCTTC.

This chain joins TRBV29-1 and TRBJ1-2; D gene unclear. The CDR3 covers 13 residues. Trimming removed 4 bases from V and 1 base from J, with 10 bases in between. The germline gives CDR1 SQVTM, CDR2 ANQGSEA. The CDR3 region is CSVASGHNYGYTF. The CDR3 bases are TGCAGCGTTGCCTCCGGCCATAACTATGGCTACACCTTC.

This clonotype has just a few counts. This chain links TRBV13 with TRBJ2-7; 12 nucleotides match TRBD2. CDR3 length: 17 amino acids. Germline-derived CDR1 and CDR2 are PRHDT and FYEKMQ (reference sequence). V was pared by 1 base and J by 4 bases, with 8 bases of the junction left unmatched. CDR3 nucleotide sequence: TGTGCCAGCAGCTTAGCCGGGACTAGCGGGCCTCTATACGAGCAGTACTTC. Protein product: CASSLAGTSGPLYEQYF.